Sequencing of this TCR beta chain was carried out in a study of blood T cell repertoires in COVID-19. Study in general: Sources were T cells, B-cell-depleted T cells, or PBMCs; the material itself was cDNA or gDNA.

Germline V gene sequence: CDR1 SEHNR, CDR2 FQNEAQ (reference sequence). Trimming took 3 bases from V and 5 from J; bases not matched to a gene: 6. The CDR3 is 17 residues long. In the original analysis: Quantification of nucleated cells was approximated via reference gene primer amplification. Repertoires were generated with immunoSEQ multiplex PCR, while TCRdb's copy carries only in-frame clones and drops some. V and J calls and clone size are given by that table; D and trimming were obtained from the DNA. This table holds some 150,000 clones, roughly 89% found once. People in the exposed group encountered a COVID-19 case within 2 weeks before entering the study.

Input material: PBMCs or T cells enriched from blood (not recorded which). The TCR sequence derives from a woman in her 50s who had been exposed to COVID-19. The rearrangement uses TRBV7-9 and TRBJ2-5; the match to TRBD2 covers 16 bases. CDR3 DNA: TGTGCCAGCAGCTTGGGACTAGCGGGGGGGCCAAGGGAGACCCAGTACTTC. Translation: CASSLGLAGGPRETQYF.